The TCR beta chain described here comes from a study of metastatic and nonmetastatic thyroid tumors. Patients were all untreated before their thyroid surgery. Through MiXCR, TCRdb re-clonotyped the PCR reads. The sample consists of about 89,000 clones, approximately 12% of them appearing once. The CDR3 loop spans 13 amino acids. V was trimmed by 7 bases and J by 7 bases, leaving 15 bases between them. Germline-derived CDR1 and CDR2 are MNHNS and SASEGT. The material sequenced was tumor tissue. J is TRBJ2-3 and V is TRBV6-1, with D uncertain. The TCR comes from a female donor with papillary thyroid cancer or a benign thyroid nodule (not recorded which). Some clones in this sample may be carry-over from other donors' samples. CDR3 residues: CASTSVVAYTQYF. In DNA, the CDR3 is TGTGCCAGCACCTCCGTAGTCGCATATACGCAGTATTTT.